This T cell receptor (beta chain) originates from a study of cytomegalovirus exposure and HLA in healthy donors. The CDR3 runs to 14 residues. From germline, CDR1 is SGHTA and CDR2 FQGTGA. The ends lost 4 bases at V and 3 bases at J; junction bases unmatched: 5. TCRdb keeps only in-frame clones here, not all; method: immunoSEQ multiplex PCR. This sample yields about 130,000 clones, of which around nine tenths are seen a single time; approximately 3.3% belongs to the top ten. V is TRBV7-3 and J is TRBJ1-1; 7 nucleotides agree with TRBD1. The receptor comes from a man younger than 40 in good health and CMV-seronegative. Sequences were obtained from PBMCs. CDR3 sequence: CASSSGDSHTEAFF. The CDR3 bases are TGTGCCAGCAGCTCTGGGGACAGCCACACTGAAGCTTTCTTT. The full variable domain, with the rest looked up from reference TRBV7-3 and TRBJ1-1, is GAGVSQTPSNKVTEKGKYVELRCDPISGHTALYWYRQSLGQGPEFLIYFQGTGAADDSGLPNDRFFAVRPEGSVSTLKIQRTERGDSAVYLCASSSGDSHTEAFFGQGTRLTVV.